The 29 T cell receptor beta chains given below trace back to one sample, sequenced in a study of immune heterogeneity within non-small cell lung tumors. Bulk tumor genomic DNA, approximately 560 ng per sample, was used as template. Biopsies, several per primary tumor and spaced far apart, were collected during surgery. Patients had untreated, newly diagnosed non-small cell lung cancer and underwent curative surgery. Amplifying TCR beta CDR3 involved multiplex PCR carried out with 32 V and 13 J primers. One entry per CDR3 protein, called by TCRdb with MiXCR from the multiplex PCR reads. The sample holds about 15,000 distinct CDR3 sequences, 28% seen once. Material: lung tumor tissue. Source of these receptors: a man aged 35-49 years with non-small cell lung cancer.

The V and J genes are TRBV20-1 and TRBJ2-1, with 8 bases matching TRBD2. The germline V gene has CDR1 DFQATT and CDR2 SNEGSKA (reference sequence). The trim removed 2 bases at V and 7 bases at J, leaving 7 bases unmatched. The CDR3 is made up of 14 amino acids. CDR3 amino acids: CSARWTGGRNEQFF. The CDR3 DNA follows: TGCAGTGCTAGATGGACGGGAGGGCGAAATGAGCAGTTCTTC.

As regards this clonotype: A much larger clone differs from this one at a single base, so this may be a read error. The V gene is TRBV12-3 or TRBV12-4, the J gene TRBJ1-2, with 9 bases lining up with TRBD1. The CDR3 runs 12 residues. The CDR3 coding sequence is TGTGACAGCAGGGGACAGGGATATGGCTACACCTTC. This encodes CDSRGQGYGYTF.

This clonotype was counted between two and nine times. This chain links TRBV5-4 with TRBJ2-6; 9 bases agree with TRBD1. The V gene's germline CDR1 is SGHNT and CDR2 YYREEE (reference sequence). CDR3 length equals 17 residues. The trim removed 0 bases at V and 0 bases at J, leaving 1 base unmatched. The CDR3 sequence: CASSLAQGASGANVLTF. The CDR3 nucleotides read TGTGCCAGCAGCTTGGCACAGGGGGCCTCTGGGGCCAACGTCCTGACTTTC.

This clonotype was counted many times. CDR3 residues: CASSIYSGTGLLGYTF. The CDR3 nucleotides are TGTGCCAGCAGCATCTATTCCGGGACAGGGCTTCTTGGCTACACCTTC. The rearrangement links TRBV7-2 to TRBJ1-2; 9 bases map to TRBD1. The CDR3 runs to 16 residues. V shed 5 bases, J shed 7 bases, and the junction held 14 bases outside the gene matches. The germline CDR1 and CDR2 sequences are SGHTA and FQGNSA.

By sample share, this clonotype is medium-sized (0.01 to 0.1%). The chain employs TRBV2 and TRBJ2-7, with TRBD2 matching 9 bases. The CDR3 loop spans 15 amino acids. V dropped 6 bases and J dropped 5; count of bases not matched to a gene: 11. Germline values: CDR1 SNHLY, CDR2 FYNNEI. The CDR3 bases are TGTGCCAGCAGGTTTAGCCTAGCGGGACTCCACGAGCAGTACTTC. Translated: CASRFSLAGLHEQYF.

The rearrangement uses TRBV4-1 and TRBJ2-5; 8 nucleotides align to TRBD1. Germline V gene lookup returns CDR1 MGHRA and CDR2 YSYEKL. The CDR3 covers 16 residues. Trimming took 1 base from V and 1 from J; bases not matched to a gene: 5. The CDR3 coding sequence is TGCGCCAGCAGCCAAGGCCGGGACAGGCTCCAAGAGACCCAGTACTTC. Translating gives CASSQGRDRLQETQYF.

This clonotype occurred many times. This chain connects TRBV15 to TRBJ2-1; unclear D gene. The CDR3 runs 11 residues. The V gene's germline CDR1 is LNHNV and CDR2 YYDKDF (reference sequence). The ends were cut back, 5 bases at V and 6 bases at J, with 5 bases in the middle. Written as DNA, the CDR3 is TGTGCCACCAGCTTAGCCAATGAGCAGTTCTTC. Protein: CATSLANEQFF.

A remark on this clonotype: It may be a read error: a sequence one base away is much more abundant. The CDR3, as DNA: TGTGCCAACAGCCCCCGGACAGGGGGTTACGAGCAGTACTTC. Amino acid sequence: CANSPRTGGYEQYF. The rearrangement joins TRBV15 to TRBJ2-7; 10 bases agree with TRBD1. The CDR3 loop spans 14 amino acids. Germline V gives CDR1 LNHNV, CDR2 YYDKDF (reference sequence). The variable domain in full, completed from reference TRBV15 and TRBJ2-7, reads DAMVIQNPRYQVTQFGKPVTLSCSQTLNHNVMYWYQQKSSQAPKLLFHYYDKDFNNEADTPDNFQSRRPNTSFCFLDIRSPGLGDTAMYLCANSPRTGGYEQYFGPGTRLTVT.

In this sample, this clonotype turned up a few times. The chain uses TRBV4-2 and TRBJ1-2; possibly TRBD1 for D (6 bases). Trimming took 1 base from V and 1 from J, leaving 10 bases between them. Germline CDR1 is LGHNA and CDR2 is YNFKEQ. This CDR3 has 15 residues. CDR3 sequence (DNA): TGTGCCAGCAGCCAAGGGACAGCAAATAACTATGGCTACACCTTC. This gives the protein CASSQGTANNYGYTF.

By its share, this clonotype is medium-sized (0.01 to 0.1%). The gene calls are TRBV19 and TRBJ2-2, with D perhaps matching TRBD2 (6 bases). The CDR3 totals 12 residues. V dropped 7 bases and J dropped 6 bases, with 9 bases sitting between them. CDR1 and CDR2 (germline): LNHDA, SQIVND (reference sequence). CDR3 region: CASITGAGELFF. As DNA, the CDR3 is TGTGCCAGTATAACGGGAGCCGGGGAGCTGTTTTTT.

Worth noting for this clonotype: This may be a read error, as it is one base from a much larger clone. Here the CDR3 reads CASSYSGQPHQDTQYF. The CDR3 DNA is TGTGCCAGCAGTTACTCCGGACAGCCCCACCAAGATACCCAGTACTTC. J is TRBJ2-5 and V is TRBV6-5; D is possibly TRBD1 (6 bases). CDR3 length: 16 residues. The germline V gene encodes CDR1 MNHEY and CDR2 SVGAGI.

This clonotype was counted ten times or more. CDR3 region: CASRIAGIATDTQYF. CDR3 DNA sequence: TGTGCCAGCAGGATAGCGGGGATAGCGACAGATACGCAGTATTTT. The chain uses TRBV6-2 or TRBV6-3 and TRBJ2-3; 8 nucleotides agree with TRBD2. The CDR3 is 15 residues long. CDR1 and CDR2 from the germline V gene are MNHEY and SVGEGT. Trimming took 6 bases from V and 3 from J; bases not matched to a gene: 8.

This clonotype was seen at least ten times. The rearrangement joins TRBV10-2 to TRBJ2-7; 7 bases are a match to TRBD2. J gave up 0 bases and V 7 bases, and 3 bases lay outside the gene matches. Germline V gene sequence: CDR1 WSHSY, CDR2 SAAADI. This CDR3 spans 13 amino acids. The CDR3 sequence is CASKASGSYEQYF. In nucleotides, the CDR3 is TGCGCCAGCAAGGCTAGCGGCTCCTACGAGCAGTACTTC.

By share, this clonotype counts as medium-sized. The gene calls are TRBV20-1 and TRBJ2-7, with D perhaps TRBD2 (5 bases). Trimming left V 6 bases short and J 3 bases short, with 9 bases between. Germline V lookup: CDR1 DFQATT, CDR2 SNEGSKA (reference sequence). CDR3 length equals 11 residues. The CDR3 protein is CSAQTSYEQYF. CDR3 DNA: TGCAGTGCCCAAACTAGCTACGAGCAGTACTTC.

This clonotype is labeled medium-sized. This chain connects TRBV10-3 to TRBJ1-3; D ambiguous. The CDR3 has 14 residues. Germline-derived CDR1 and CDR2 are ENHRY and SYGVKD. V lost 3 bases and J 4 bases, leaving 10 bases between the germline ends. In DNA, the CDR3 is TGTGCCATCAGTGAAGGTTACAGCGGAAACACCATATATTTT. This gives the protein CAISEGYSGNTIYF.

This clonotype is termed medium-sized. This sequence joins TRBV27 and TRBJ1-5; TRBD1 aligns across 7 bases. Germline lookup yields CDR1 MNHEY and CDR2 SMNVEV (reference sequence). CDR3 length: 15 residues. Losses at the gene ends were 6 bases for V and 4 bases for J; bases not matched to a gene: 9. The chain's CDR3 is CASRPDQGGNQPQHF. The CDR3 coding sequence is TGTGCCAGCAGGCCTGACCAGGGGGGGAATCAGCCCCAGCATTTT.

With regard to this clonotype: A much larger clonotype is one base distant, so this may be a read error. J is TRBJ1-4 and V is TRBV20-1, with D possibly TRBD1 on 5 matching bases. Germline lookup yields CDR1 DFQATT and CDR2 SNEGSKA (reference sequence). The CDR3 contains 14 residues. Trimming removed 4 bases at V and 6 bases at J, with 15 bases between. For the CDR3, the DNA is TGCAGTGCTATCCGATCGGACAATGATGAAAAACTGTTTTTT. Its translation: CSAIRSDNDEKLFF.

The rearrangement uses TRBV7-2 and TRBJ2-7; 9 bases are a match to TRBD2. Germline assignment: CDR1 SGHTA and CDR2 FQGNSA. The CDR3 contains 15 residues. Losses at the gene ends were 0 bases for V and 9 bases for J; bases not matched to a gene: 9. CDR3 sequence (DNA): TGTGCCAGCAGCTTAGCGGTAGCGGGAGCTCCTGGGCAGTACTTC. Amino acids: CASSLAVAGAPGQYF.

This clonotype was counted between two and nine times. The chain employs TRBV3-1 and TRBJ2-2; D possibly corresponds to TRBD1 (6 bases). CDR1 LGHDT and CDR2 YNNKEL come from the germline V gene (reference sequence). V gave up 4 bases and J gave up 7 bases, with 13 bases separating them. CDR3 length equals 14 residues. CDR3 sequence (DNA): TGTGCCAGCAGCCGTAACAGGGCCGGCGGGGAGCTGTTTTTT. Its translation is CASSRNRAGGELFF.

Remarks on this clonotype: This could be a read error, since a much larger clone is one nucleotide away. The chain carries TRBV30 and TRBJ2-7; 9 positions match TRBD2. V was clipped by 1 base and J by 3 bases; unmatched bases: 7. The CDR3 spans 15 residues. Looked up from germline, CDR1 is GTSNPN and CDR2 is SVGIG (reference sequence). CDR3 region: CAWSDSGSGFYEQYF. The CDR3 nucleotides read TGTGCCTGGAGTGATAGCGGGAGCGGGTTCTACGAGCAGTACTTC.

This clonotype is medium-sized (0.01 to 0.1%) in the sample. This chain joins TRBV7-9 and TRBJ1-6, with TRBD1 matching 9 bases. Germline V gene data show CDR1 as SEHNR and CDR2 as FQNEAQ (reference sequence). The CDR3 loop spans 15 amino acids. Trimming at V came to 5 bases and at J to 10 bases, leaving 9 bases not matched to a gene. Written as DNA, the CDR3 is TGTGCCAGCAGCGCTACCGGGACAGGGACCTCACCCCTCCACTTT. Amino acid sequence: CASSATGTGTSPLHF.

The sample holds many counts of this clonotype. J is TRBJ1-5 and V is TRBV19; 7 positions agree with TRBD1. The CDR3 length is 14 residues. CDR1 and CDR2 from the germline V gene are LNHDA and SQIVND (reference sequence). V gave up 10 bases and J gave up 2 bases; unmatched junction bases: 8. The CDR3 DNA follows: TGTGCCACAGCACAGGGGAGTCGCAATCAGCCCCAGCATTTT. Translated, it gives CATAQGSRNQPQHF.

This clonotype was counted many times. The rearrangement links TRBV24-1 to TRBJ2-7; 10 positions agree with TRBD1. V shed 5 bases and J 3 bases; nucleotides not matched to a gene: 0. This CDR3 has 13 amino acids. Germline V lookup: CDR1 KGHDR, CDR2 SFDVKD. CDR3 sequence: CATSGTGGYEQYF. The CDR3 DNA sequence: TGTGCCACCAGTGGGACAGGGGGCTACGAGCAGTACTTC.

Comment on this clonotype: This may stem from a read error, because a much larger clone lies one nucleotide away. The V call is TRBV15, the J call TRBJ1-5, with D possibly being TRBD1 (5 bases). CDR3 length: 14 amino acids. Germline V gene data show CDR1 as LNHNV and CDR2 as YYDKDF (reference sequence). The CDR3 spells CSTQLLGGGQPQHF. In nucleotides, the CDR3 is TGTTCCACCCAACTGCTTGGGGGTGGTCAGCCCCAGCATTTT. The whole variable domain, filled in from reference TRBV15 and TRBJ1-5, reads DAMVIQNPRYQVTQFGKPVTLSCSQTLNHNVMYWYQQKSSQAPKLLFHYYDKDFNNEADTPDNFQSRRPNTSFCFLDIRSPGLGDTAMYLCSTQLLGGGQPQHFGDGTRLSIL.

This clonotype was seen ten or more times. V gene TRBV6-1 combines with J gene TRBJ2-1; 12 nucleotides align to TRBD1. Trimming cost V 7 bases and J 4 bases; bases outside gene matches: 8. The germline gives CDR1 MNHNS, CDR2 SASEGT. This CDR3 contains 16 residues. Written as DNA, the CDR3 is TGTGCCAGCATCAGGGACAGGGGGCCCCGATACAATGAGCAGTTCTTC. Protein: CASIRDRGPRYNEQFF.

As concerns this clonotype: This sequence may be a read error, since a much larger clone differs from it by one base. This rearrangement joins TRBV20-1 to TRBJ2-7; 10 bases map to TRBD2. The germline gives CDR1 DFQATT, CDR2 SNEGSKA (reference sequence). After removal of 4 bases from V and 5 bases from J, the junction contained 8 bases not matched to a gene. The CDR3 sequence is 14 residues long. CDR3 sequence (DNA): TGCAGTGCTATCACGGGAACTAGCGGGAACGAGCAGTACTTC. The encoded protein is CSAITGTSGNEQYF.

This clonotype was observed at least ten times. The rearrangement joins TRBV7-9 to TRBJ1-6, with unresolved D. Germline-derived CDR1 and CDR2 are SEHNR and FQNEAQ (reference sequence). This CDR3 spans 12 amino acids. Trimming left V 7 bases short and J 9 bases short, with 10 bases between. The CDR3 region has the DNA TGTGCCAGCACTGAGGGCACTTCACCCCTCCACTTT. Protein: CASTEGTSPLHF.

This clonotype is judged medium-sized. This sequence joins TRBV28 and TRBJ1-5, with unresolved D. The CDR3 is made up of 14 amino acids. V shed 0 bases and J shed 1 base, with 4 bases lying between them. From germline, CDR1 is MDHEN and CDR2 SYDVKM. DNA for the CDR3: TGTGCCAGCAGTTTATGGGAGAGCAATCAGCCCCAGCATTTT. Amino acids: CASSLWESNQPQHF.

This clonotype was observed a few times. CDR3: CSARDRQTTPNYGYTF. CDR3 bases: TGCAGTGCTAGAGACCGACAGACAACCCCTAACTATGGCTACACCTTC. The chain couples TRBV20-1 to TRBJ1-2; tentative D call: TRBD1 (5 bases). Between the trimmed V and J ends, which lost 0 bases and 0 bases, there was a span of 14 bases. Germline values: CDR1 DFQATT, CDR2 SNEGSKA (reference sequence). The CDR3 spans 16 residues.